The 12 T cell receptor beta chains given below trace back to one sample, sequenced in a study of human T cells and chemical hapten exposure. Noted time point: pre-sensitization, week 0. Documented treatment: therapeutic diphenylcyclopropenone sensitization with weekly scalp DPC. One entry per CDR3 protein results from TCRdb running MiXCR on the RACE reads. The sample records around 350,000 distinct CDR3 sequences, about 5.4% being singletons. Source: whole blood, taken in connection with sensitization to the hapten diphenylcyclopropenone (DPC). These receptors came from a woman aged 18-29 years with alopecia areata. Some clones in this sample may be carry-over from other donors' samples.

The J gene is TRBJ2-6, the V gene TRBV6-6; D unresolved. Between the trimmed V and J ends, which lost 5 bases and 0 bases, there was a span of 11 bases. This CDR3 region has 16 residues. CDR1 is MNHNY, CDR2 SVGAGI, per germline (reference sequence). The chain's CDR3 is CASSLTVSSGANVLTF. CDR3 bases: TGTGCCAGCAGTCTGACGGTGAGCTCTGGGGCCAACGTCCTGACTTTC.

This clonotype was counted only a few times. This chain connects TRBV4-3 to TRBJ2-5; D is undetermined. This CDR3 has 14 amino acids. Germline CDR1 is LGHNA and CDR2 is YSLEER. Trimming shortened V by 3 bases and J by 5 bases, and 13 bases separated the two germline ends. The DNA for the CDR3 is TGCGCCAGCAGCCATCTAAGTTCTCGGGAGACCCAGTACTTC. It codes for CASSHLSSRETQYF.

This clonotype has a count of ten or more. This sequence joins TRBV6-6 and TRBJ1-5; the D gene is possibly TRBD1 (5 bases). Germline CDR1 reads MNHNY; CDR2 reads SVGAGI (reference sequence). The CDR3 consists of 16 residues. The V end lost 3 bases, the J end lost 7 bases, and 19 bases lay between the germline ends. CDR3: CASSYVAGLGGQPQHF. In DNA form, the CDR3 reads TGTGCCAGCAGTTATGTGGCAGGCCTGGGGGGACAGCCCCAGCATTTT.

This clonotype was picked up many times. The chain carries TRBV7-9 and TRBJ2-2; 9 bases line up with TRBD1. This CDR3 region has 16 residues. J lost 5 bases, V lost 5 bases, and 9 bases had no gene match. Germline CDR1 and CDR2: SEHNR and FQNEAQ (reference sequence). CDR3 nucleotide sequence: TGTGCCAGCAGCCCCACCGGGACAGGGAGGACCGGGGAGCTGTTTTTT. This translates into CASSPTGTGRTGELFF.

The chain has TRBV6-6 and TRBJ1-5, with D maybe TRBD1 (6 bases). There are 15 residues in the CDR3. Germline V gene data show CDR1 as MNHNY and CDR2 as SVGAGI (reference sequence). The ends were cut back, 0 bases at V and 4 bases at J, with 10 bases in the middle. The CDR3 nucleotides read TGTGCCAGCAGTTACTCAGGGACACTGAATCAGCCCCAGCATTTT. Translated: CASSYSGTLNQPQHF.

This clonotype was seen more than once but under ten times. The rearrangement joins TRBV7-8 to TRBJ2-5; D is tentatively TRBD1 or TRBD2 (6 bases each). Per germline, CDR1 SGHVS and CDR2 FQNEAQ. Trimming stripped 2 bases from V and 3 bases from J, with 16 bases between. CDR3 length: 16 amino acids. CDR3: CASSLIGRGGKETQYF. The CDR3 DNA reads TGTGCCAGCAGCTTAATAGGCAGGGGAGGAAAAGAGACCCAGTACTTC. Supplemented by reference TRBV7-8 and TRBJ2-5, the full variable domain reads GAGVSQSPRYKVAKRGQDVALRCDPISGHVSLFWYQQALGQGPEFLTYFQNEAQLDKSGLPSDRFFAERPEGSVSTLKIQRTQQEDSAVYLCASSLIGRGGKETQYFGPGTRLLVL.

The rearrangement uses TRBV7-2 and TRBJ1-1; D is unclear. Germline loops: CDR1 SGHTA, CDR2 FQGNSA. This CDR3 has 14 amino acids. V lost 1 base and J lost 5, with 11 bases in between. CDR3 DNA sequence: TGTGCCAGCAGCTTAGGGGGAAGGGAGACTGAAGCTTTCTTT. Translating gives CASSLGGRETEAFF.

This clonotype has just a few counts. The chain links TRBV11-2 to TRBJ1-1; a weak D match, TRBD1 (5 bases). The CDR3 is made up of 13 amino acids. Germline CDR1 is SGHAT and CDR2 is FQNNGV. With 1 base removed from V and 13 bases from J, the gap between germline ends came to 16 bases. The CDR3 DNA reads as TGTGCCAGCAGCTTAGGATGGGGATCGGGGGGTTTCTTT. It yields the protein CASSLGWGSGGFF.

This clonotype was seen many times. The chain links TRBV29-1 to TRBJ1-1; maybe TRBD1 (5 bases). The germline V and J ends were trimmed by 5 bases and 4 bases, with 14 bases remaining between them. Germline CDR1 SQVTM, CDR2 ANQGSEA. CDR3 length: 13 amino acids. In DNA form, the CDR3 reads TGCAGCGTTAGGGAGGGGATGGGCACTGAAGCTTTCTTT. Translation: CSVREGMGTEAFF.

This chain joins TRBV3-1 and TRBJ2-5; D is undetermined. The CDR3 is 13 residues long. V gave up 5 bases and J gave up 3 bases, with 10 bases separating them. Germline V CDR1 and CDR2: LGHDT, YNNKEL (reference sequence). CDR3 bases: TGTGCCAGCAGCTTCAAGGGTAAAGAGACCCAGTACTTC. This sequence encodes CASSFKGKETQYF.

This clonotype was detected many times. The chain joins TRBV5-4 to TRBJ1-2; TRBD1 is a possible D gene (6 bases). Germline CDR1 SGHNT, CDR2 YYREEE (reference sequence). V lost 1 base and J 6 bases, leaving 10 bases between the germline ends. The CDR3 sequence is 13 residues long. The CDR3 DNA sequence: TGTGCCAGCAGCTTGAACAGGGTTCATGGCTACACCTTC. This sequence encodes CASSLNRVHGYTF.

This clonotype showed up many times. In DNA form, the CDR3 reads TGTGCCACCAGTGCTCGCGATACGCAGTATTTT. Translated: CATSARDTQYF. This chain connects TRBV24-1 to TRBJ2-3; D remains unclear. Trimming pared 5 bases from V and 6 bases from J, leaving 5 bases between. CDR3 length: 11 amino acids. Germline V gene data show CDR1 as KGHDR and CDR2 as SFDVKD.